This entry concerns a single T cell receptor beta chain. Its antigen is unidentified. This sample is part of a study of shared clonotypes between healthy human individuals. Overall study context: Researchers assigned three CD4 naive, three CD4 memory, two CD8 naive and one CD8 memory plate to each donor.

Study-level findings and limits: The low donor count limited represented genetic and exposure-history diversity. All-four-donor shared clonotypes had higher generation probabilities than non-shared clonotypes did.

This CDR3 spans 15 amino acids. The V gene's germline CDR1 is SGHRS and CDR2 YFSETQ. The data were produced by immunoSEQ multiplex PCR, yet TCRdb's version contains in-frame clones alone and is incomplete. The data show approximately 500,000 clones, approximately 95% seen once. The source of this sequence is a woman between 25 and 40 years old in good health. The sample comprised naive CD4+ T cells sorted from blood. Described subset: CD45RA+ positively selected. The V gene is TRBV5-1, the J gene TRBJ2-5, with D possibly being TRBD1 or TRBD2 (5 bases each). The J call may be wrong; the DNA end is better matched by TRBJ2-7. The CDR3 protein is CASSSGSGTPSEQYF. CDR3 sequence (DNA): TGCGCCAGCAGCTCGGGATCCGGGACCCCCTCCGAGCAGTACTTC.